The rows below give T cell receptor beta chains drawn from one sample of a study of OX40 agonist ivuxolimab in advanced cancers. Sequencing was performed with immunoSEQ multiplex PCR; in TCRdb, only in-frame clones are kept and a portion is missing. The sample lists roughly 49,000 clones, about 80% occurring once. Here the sequenced sample was CD4+ or CD8+ T cells sorted from blood, taken in a trial of the OX40 agonist ivuxolimab. These receptors were collected from an adult with an advanced solid tumor such as melanoma, head and neck, liver or kidney cancer. CDR3s include the opening cysteine and the closing phenylalanine or tryptophan. The order of the fields is J gene, V gene, D gene, clone size, CDR3 protein, CDR3 DNA. A D gene is named only where the DNA matches it firmly. Size is stated for part of the rows, as once, few or many counts, or as a class when the clone is expanded.

j_call: TRBJ2-7; v_call: TRBV25-1; d_call: NA; clone_size: NA; cdr3_aa: CASSELGRPYEQYF; cdr3_nt: TGTGCCAGCAGTGAGTTAGGTCGGCCCTACGAGCAGTACTTC
j_call: TRBJ2-5; v_call: TRBV11-2; d_call: NA; clone_size: once; cdr3_aa: CASSPLWRGAETQYF; cdr3_nt: TGTGCCAGCAGCCCCCTGTGGAGGGGCGCAGAGACCCAGTACTTC
j_call: TRBJ1-2; v_call: TRBV2; d_call: NA; clone_size: NA; cdr3_aa: CASSEKDSYGYTF; cdr3_nt: TGTGCCAGCAGTGAAAAGGACAGCTATGGCTACACCTTC
j_call: TRBJ1-1; v_call: TRBV7-9; d_call: NA; clone_size: NA; cdr3_aa: CASSLASMNTEAFF; cdr3_nt: TGTGCCAGCAGCTTAGCTTCTATGAACACTGAAGCTTTCTTT
j_call: TRBJ2-7; v_call: TRBV2; d_call: NA; clone_size: NA; cdr3_aa: CASSLSGGGGYEQYF; cdr3_nt: TGTGCCAGCAGCCTCTCAGGGGGAGGGGGGTACGAGCAGTACTTC
j_call: TRBJ2-7; v_call: TRBV7-9; d_call: TRBD2; clone_size: NA; cdr3_aa: CASSFSGGGSYEQYF; cdr3_nt: TGTGCCAGCAGCTTTTCGGGAGGAGGGTCCTACGAGCAGTACTTC
j_call: TRBJ2-3; v_call: TRBV7-9; d_call: NA; clone_size: NA; cdr3_aa: CASSLGGVAADTQYF; cdr3_nt: TGTGCCAGCAGCTTAGGAGGGGTTGCGGCAGATACGCAGTATTTT
j_call: TRBJ2-7; v_call: TRBV11-2; d_call: TRBD1; clone_size: NA; cdr3_aa: CASSLSRQGAYEQYF; cdr3_nt: TGTGCCAGCAGCTTAAGTCGGCAGGGGGCCTACGAGCAGTACTTC
j_call: TRBJ2-7; v_call: TRBV6-6; d_call: TRBD2; clone_size: once; cdr3_aa: CASRAREAPPGEQYF; cdr3_nt: TGTGCCAGCAGGGCGCGGGAGGCCCCTCCTGGCGAGCAGTACTTC
j_call: TRBJ2-7; v_call: TRBV4-2; d_call: TRBD2; clone_size: NA; cdr3_aa: CASSQGLAGSYEQYF; cdr3_nt: TGTGCCAGCAGCCAAGGACTAGCGGGTTCCTACGAGCAGTACTTC
j_call: TRBJ2-2; v_call: TRBV19; d_call: NA; clone_size: NA; cdr3_aa: CASSRKSGELFF; cdr3_nt: TGTGCCAGCTCGCGGAAGAGCGGGGAGCTGTTTTTT
j_call: TRBJ2-3; v_call: TRBV19; d_call: NA; clone_size: few; cdr3_aa: CASSMPAGRRGDTQYF; cdr3_nt: TGTGCCAGTAGTATGCCGGCGGGGCGGAGAGGGGATACGCAGTATTTT
j_call: TRBJ2-2; v_call: TRBV27; d_call: NA; clone_size: NA; cdr3_aa: CASSLSGIGELFF; cdr3_nt: TGTGCCAGCAGTTTATCGGGAATCGGGGAGCTGTTTTTT
j_call: TRBJ1-2; v_call: TRBV6-1; d_call: NA; clone_size: NA; cdr3_aa: CASSERGGNGYTF; cdr3_nt: TGTGCCAGCAGTGAAAGGGGCGGAAATGGCTACACCTTC
j_call: TRBJ2-2; v_call: TRBV27; d_call: TRBD1; clone_size: NA; cdr3_aa: CASGDDRGLGTGELFF; cdr3_nt: TGTGCCAGCGGAGATGACAGGGGGCTGGGTACCGGGGAGCTGTTTTTT
j_call: TRBJ2-2; v_call: TRBV5-1; d_call: TRBD1; clone_size: NA; cdr3_aa: CASSLAGTGVDTGELFF; cdr3_nt: TGCGCCAGCAGCTTGGCCGGGACAGGGGTCGACACCGGGGAGCTGTTTTTT
j_call: TRBJ2-3; v_call: TRBV6-6; d_call: NA; clone_size: NA; cdr3_aa: CASTAGRSTDTQYF; cdr3_nt: TGTGCCAGCACCGCAGGGCGCAGCACAGATACGCAGTATTTT
j_call: TRBJ2-7; v_call: TRBV4-3; d_call: TRBD1; clone_size: NA; cdr3_aa: CASSFQDRGAYEQYF; cdr3_nt: TGCGCCAGCAGCTTTCAGGACAGGGGGGCCTACGAGCAGTACTTC
j_call: TRBJ1-3; v_call: TRBV30; d_call: TRBD1; clone_size: NA; cdr3_aa: CAWSGGRVSTGLSVGNTIYF; cdr3_nt: TGTGCCTGGAGTGGTGGGCGGGTGTCGACAGGGCTAAGTGTGGGAAACACCATATATTTT
j_call: TRBJ2-7; v_call: TRBV11-2; d_call: NA; clone_size: NA; cdr3_aa: CASSLVMGQGESYEQYF; cdr3_nt: TGTGCCAGCAGCTTAGTAATGGGGCAGGGTGAAAGCTACGAGCAGTACTTC
j_call: TRBJ1-1; v_call: TRBV7-2; d_call: NA; clone_size: NA; cdr3_aa: CASSLSGASNTEAFF; cdr3_nt: TGTGCCAGCAGCTTAAGTGGGGCGTCCAACACTGAAGCTTTCTTT
j_call: TRBJ2-2; v_call: TRBV20-1; d_call: NA; clone_size: NA; cdr3_aa: CSALGPGELFF; cdr3_nt: TGCAGTGCTCTGGGGCCCGGGGAGCTGTTTTTT
j_call: TRBJ1-2; v_call: TRBV5-6; d_call: NA; clone_size: NA; cdr3_aa: CASSLEDPYGYTF; cdr3_nt: TGTGCCAGCAGCTTGGAGGATCCCTATGGCTACACCTTC
j_call: TRBJ2-3; v_call: TRBV28; d_call: NA; clone_size: NA; cdr3_aa: CATLTDTQYF; cdr3_nt: TGTGCCACCCTTACAGATACGCAGTATTTT
j_call: TRBJ1-4; v_call: TRBV6-1; d_call: TRBD1; clone_size: NA; cdr3_aa: CASTNRGTNEKLFF; cdr3_nt: TGTGCCAGCACAAACAGGGGTACTAATGAAAAACTGTTTTTT
j_call: TRBJ2-1; v_call: TRBV20-1; d_call: NA; clone_size: NA; cdr3_aa: CSARSVEQFF; cdr3_nt: TGCAGTGCTAGGAGCGTTGAGCAGTTCTTC
j_call: TRBJ2-7; v_call: TRBV9; d_call: TRBD2; clone_size: NA; cdr3_aa: CASSSRTSPYEQYF; cdr3_nt: TGTGCCAGCAGCTCCCGGACTAGTCCCTACGAGCAGTACTTC
j_call: TRBJ2-6; v_call: TRBV7-2; d_call: NA; clone_size: NA; cdr3_aa: CASSLARLAGANVLTF; cdr3_nt: TGTGCCAGCAGCTTAGCCAGACTAGCTGGGGCCAACGTCCTGACTTTC
j_call: TRBJ2-2; v_call: TRBV9; d_call: NA; clone_size: NA; cdr3_aa: CASSSRSRGTGELFF; cdr3_nt: TGTGCCAGCAGCAGTAGGTCCAGGGGCACCGGGGAGCTGTTTTTT